What follows describes a single T cell receptor beta chain. This sample stems from a study of cytomegalovirus exposure and HLA in healthy donors. Germline V gives CDR1 MNHNS, CDR2 SASEGT. The CDR3 loop spans 16 amino acids. The germline V and J ends were trimmed by 1 base and 3 bases, with 10 bases remaining between them. Primers included in the PCR were 60 Vbeta and 13 Jbeta primers. Clones were sequenced by immunoSEQ multiplex PCR, and TCRdb holds only the in-frame ones, with some missing. The table gives about 200,000 clones; the top ten clones make up 0.74% of it. The sequencing input was PBMCs. The chain uses TRBV6-1 and TRBJ1-6, with D uncertain. This TCR was sampled from a boy aged 5 to 17 in good health and CMV-seronegative. The CDR3 is CASSEVPTLYNSPLHF. The DNA of the CDR3 is TGTGCCAGCAGTGAAGTTCCGACACTCTATAATTCACCCCTCCACTTT.